Below, 14 T cell receptor beta chains from the same sample are listed, as sequenced in a study of blood T cell repertoires in COVID-19 (dated by TCRdb to about 2020). The library was generated by the immunoSEQ multiplex PCR assay. Held by TCRdb, this immuneACCESS table contains in-frame sequences only and omits some clones. Under half of the omission traces to an unresolved V gene where checked; the cause of the rest is unknown. The sample yields around 230,000 clones; 75% to 90% were counted once. The top ten hold less than 4.5% of the sample. The sample taken for sequencing was PBMCs or T cells enriched from blood (not recorded which). The receptors here all came from a woman between 35 and 50 years old with acute COVID-19.

The J gene is TRBJ2-4, the V gene TRBV5-4; D might be TRBD2 (6 bases). The CDR3 loop spans 12 amino acids. From germline, CDR1 is SGHNT and CDR2 YYREEE (reference sequence). V was cut by 0 bases and J by 12 bases, with 10 bases left in between. The CDR3 coding sequence is TGTGCCAGCAGCTTGGCCGGGAGCGCTCAGTACTTC. It specifies CASSLAGSAQYF.

The chain couples TRBV29-1 to TRBJ1-1; 7 positions agree with TRBD1. CDR1 is SQVTM, CDR2 ANQGSEA, per germline. The CDR3 runs to 14 residues. V was clipped by 5 bases and J by 0 bases; unmatched bases: 6. CDR3 in DNA: TGCAGCGTTTTTGGGGGACAGCTGAACACTGAAGCTTTCTTT. Its protein is CSVFGGQLNTEAFF.

The chain carries TRBV2 and TRBJ2-6; 7 nucleotides line up with TRBD2. This CDR3 has 14 residues. Germline V gene sequence: CDR1 SNHLY, CDR2 FYNNEI. V shed 11 bases and J 0 bases; nucleotides not matched to a gene: 4. The CDR3 nucleotides are TGTGCCGGTCGCGGGAGCTCTGGGGCCAACGTCCTGACTTTC. Protein sequence: CAGRGSSGANVLTF.

The chain has TRBV3-1 (or the pseudogene TRBV3-2) and TRBJ1-4; tentatively, D is TRBD1 (6 bases). This CDR3 contains 17 residues. CDR1 and CDR2 (germline): LGHDT, YNNKEL (reference sequence). Trimming pared 1 base from V and 1 base from J, leaving 13 bases between. CDR3 sequence: CASSQALRGGTNEKLFF. CDR3 in DNA: TGTGCCAGCAGCCAAGCCCTGAGGGGGGGAACTAATGAAAAACTGTTTTTT.

The V gene is TRBV10-1, the J gene TRBJ1-1; perhaps TRBD1 as D (5 bases). This CDR3 region has 14 residues. From germline, CDR1 is WNHNN and CDR2 SYGVQD (reference sequence). V was cut by 0 bases and J by 5 bases, with 10 bases left in between. This CDR3 reads CASSESGGGTEAFF. The CDR3 DNA follows: TGCGCCAGCAGTGAGTCCGGTGGGGGGACTGAAGCTTTCTTT.

The chain recombines TRBV27 with TRBJ1-2, with D perhaps matching TRBD1 (6 bases). V was clipped by 5 bases and J by 0 bases, with 13 bases between them. The germline gives CDR1 MNHEY, CDR2 SMNVEV (reference sequence). The CDR3 extends over 15 amino acids. The CDR3 region is CASSGAGVTNYGYTF. CDR3 nucleotides: TGTGCCAGCAGTGGGGCAGGGGTCACTAACTATGGCTACACCTTC.

The V and J genes are TRBV7-9 and TRBJ1-6; 10 nucleotides align to TRBD1. J lost 0 bases, V lost 1 base, and 0 bases had no gene match. Germline CDR1 SEHNR, CDR2 FQNEAQ (reference sequence). The CDR3 is 17 residues long. The CDR3: CASSLGTGGSYNSPLHF. DNA for the CDR3: TGTGCCAGCAGCTTAGGGACAGGGGGCTCCTATAATTCACCCCTCCACTTT. The entire variable domain, with the rest obtained from reference TRBV7-9 and TRBJ1-6, is as follows: DTGVSQNPRHKITKRGQNVTFRCDPISEHNRLYWYRQTLGQGPEFLTYFQNEAQLEKSRLLSDRFSAERPKGSFSTLEIQRTEQGDSAMYLCASSLGTGGSYNSPLHFGNGTRLTVT.

The chain combines TRBV5-1 with TRBJ2-7; possible D gene TRBD1, 7 bases. Between the trimmed V and J ends, which lost 6 bases and 9 bases, there was a span of 22 bases. The CDR3 totals 14 residues. Germline CDR1 SGHRS, CDR2 YFSETQ. The CDR3 is CASTQGGSMSAQYF. CDR3 DNA: TGCGCCAGCACTCAGGGGGGCTCAATGTCGGCGCAGTACTTC. The entire variable domain, with the rest obtained from reference TRBV5-1 and TRBJ2-7, is as follows: KAGVTQTPRYLIKTRGQQVTLSCSPISGHRSVSWYQQTPGQGLQFLFEYFSETQRNKGNFPGRFSGRQFSNSRSEMNVSTLELGDSALYLCASTQGGSMSAQYFGPGTRLTVT.

This rearrangement joins TRBV7-3 to TRBJ1-1, with TRBD1 as a possible D gene (6 bases). CDR1 is SGHTA, CDR2 FQGTGA, per germline. V dropped 5 bases and J dropped 3 bases, with 13 bases sitting between them. CDR3 length: 14 amino acids. The CDR3 protein is CASSAQGYDTEAFF. CDR3 nucleotide sequence: TGTGCCAGCAGCGCCCAGGGGTACGACACTGAAGCTTTCTTT.

The chain carries TRBV7-9 and TRBJ1-1; possibly TRBD1 for D (6 bases). V lost 4 bases to trimming and J lost 1 base, with 13 bases between them. The CDR3 has 15 residues. Per the germline V gene, CDR1 is SEHNR and CDR2 is FQNEAQ (reference sequence). DNA of the CDR3: TGTGCCAGCAGCTCGCGGACAGCGACGAACACTGAAGCTTTCTTT. Translating it yields CASSSRTATNTEAFF.

This chain joins TRBV7-8 and TRBJ1-1; 7 positions match TRBD1. From germline, CDR1 is SGHVS and CDR2 FQNEAQ. This CDR3 has 14 amino acids. The junction had 3 bases not matched to a gene; V was cut back by 1 base and J by 4 bases. CDR3 region: CASSLVRGSTEAFF. The CDR3 DNA sequence: TGTGCCAGCAGCTTAGTCAGGGGGAGCACTGAAGCTTTCTTT.

The chain carries TRBV12-3 or TRBV12-4 and TRBJ1-2; D uncertain. This CDR3 is built from 12 residues. V gave up 6 bases and J gave up 4 bases, with 9 bases separating them. The CDR3 nucleotides read TGTGCCAGCAGCTACCTAGGCTATGGCTACACCTTC. This translates into CASSYLGYGYTF.

Of note for this clone: One base away lies a much larger clone, so this may be a sequencing read error. This same CDR3 is encoded by further DNA sequences in the sample. The chain is built from TRBV7-2 and TRBJ1-5; 7 bases match TRBD1. J was trimmed by 1 base and V by 1 base; bases with no gene match: 1. Germline loops: CDR1 SGHTA, CDR2 FQGNSA. This CDR3 is 15 amino acids long. CDR3 sequence (DNA): TGTGCCAGCAGCTTAGTGACAGGGAGCAATCAGCCCCAGCATTTT. It encodes CASSLVTGSNQPQHF.

V gene TRBV27 combines with J gene TRBJ2-7; 8 nucleotides line up with TRBD2. The CDR3 covers 15 residues. Germline lookup yields CDR1 MNHEY and CDR2 SMNVEV (reference sequence). With 4 bases clipped from V and 4 bases from J, the junction kept 9 bases outside the gene matches. The CDR3 sequence is CASSYRPGGGYEQYF. The CDR3 DNA reads as TGTGCCAGCAGTTACCGCCCCGGGGGGGGTTACGAGCAGTACTTC.